The 17 T cell receptor beta chains below come from one sample, sequenced in a study of blood T cell repertoires in COVID-19. Some clones are missing from TCRdb's copy, which holds only in-frame ones; the method was immunoSEQ multiplex PCR. The sample holds approximately 170,000 clones; around nine tenths are singletons and the top ten take roughly 2.5%. The specimen sequenced was peripheral blood. These receptors were collected from a woman aged 80 or over with COVID-19, enrolled during active disease.

The chain joins TRBV11-3 to TRBJ2-3, with 8 nucleotides matching TRBD2. Germline V CDR1 and CDR2: SGHNT, YENEEA. V was clipped by 1 base and J by 12 bases; unmatched bases: 6. This CDR3 comprises 13 residues. CDR3 residues: CASSLGERENQYF. In nucleotides, the CDR3 is TGTGCCAGCAGCTTAGGGGAGCGGGAGAATCAGTATTTT. Combining the CDR3 with reference TRBV11-3 and TRBJ2-3 gives the whole variable domain EAGVVQSPRYKIIEKKQPVAFWCNPISGHNTLYWYLQNLGQGPELLIRYENEEAVDDSQLPKDRFSAERLKGVDSTLKIQPAELGDSAVYLCASSLGERENQYFGPGTRLTVL.

About this clone itself: This may come from a read error, since a much larger clone is one base off. Within the sample, other DNA sequences also encode this same CDR3. The chain uses TRBV7-9 and TRBJ2-5; D call uncertain. The CDR3 runs to 11 residues. V lost 4 bases to trimming and J lost 2 bases, with 2 bases between them. Germline CDR1 reads SEHNR; CDR2 reads FQNEAQ (reference sequence). The CDR3 spells CASSSQETQYF. Written as DNA, the CDR3 is TGTGCCAGCAGCTCTCAAGAGACCCAGTACTTC.

The CDR3 spells CASSLATSGSGQYF. The CDR3 DNA reads TGTGCCAGCAGCTTGGCCACTAGCGGGAGCGGGCAGTACTTC. V and J are TRBV5-5 and TRBJ2-7; TRBD2 agrees at 11 bases. CDR3 length equals 14 residues. Germline loops: CDR1 SGHKS, CDR2 YYEKEE (reference sequence). V shed 0 bases and J 9 bases; nucleotides not matched to a gene: 5.

The V and J genes are TRBV7-8 and TRBJ1-5; weak D call: TRBD1 (6 bases). In germline, CDR1 is SGHVS, CDR2 FQNEAQ. V lost 5 bases to trimming and J lost 5 bases, with 19 bases between them. This CDR3 spans 16 amino acids. The CDR3 nucleotides are TGTGCCAGCAGCCCCACCGTACGGGGGGCGGATCAGCCCCAGCATTTT. Amino acids: CASSPTVRGADQPQHF.

V gene TRBV19 combines with J gene TRBJ1-3, with D unclear. CDR1 is LNHDA, CDR2 SQIVND, per germline (reference sequence). The CDR3 is 14 residues long. The V gene lost 7 bases and the J gene lost 2 bases, with 12 bases spanning the gap. The CDR3 coding sequence is TGTGCCAGTACCGCGGTAGAGGCTGGAAACACCATATATTTT. This translates into CASTAVEAGNTIYF.

This chain connects TRBV2 to TRBJ1-2; 8 bases match TRBD1. The CDR3 contains 12 residues. The V gene end was trimmed by 7 bases and the J gene end by 4 bases; junction bases not matched to a gene: 2. Per the germline V gene, CDR1 is SNHLY and CDR2 is FYNNEI. The chain's CDR3 is CASTTGGYGYTF. CDR3 nucleotide sequence: TGTGCCAGCACCACAGGGGGCTATGGCTACACCTTC.

The rearrangement uses TRBV7-2 and TRBJ1-1; TRBD1 matches at 8 bases. J gave up 10 bases and V 2 bases, and 15 bases lay outside the gene matches. This CDR3 region has 16 residues. The germline CDR1 and CDR2 sequences are SGHTA and FQGNSA. The CDR3 DNA reads TGTGCCAGCAGCTTACCCCCACGAGACAGGGGCGCGCGAGCTTTCTTT. Protein product: CASSLPPRDRGARAFF.

The rearrangement links TRBV5-4 to TRBJ2-7; 9 nucleotides match TRBD2. V lost 4 bases, J lost 0 bases, and 2 bases stayed unmatched. The CDR3 spans 14 residues. The germline V gene has CDR1 SGHNT and CDR2 YYREEE (reference sequence). DNA for the CDR3: TGTGCCAGCAGCAAGACTAGCGGCTCCTACGAGCAGTACTTC. Translated: CASSKTSGSYEQYF.

The chain employs TRBV6-5 and TRBJ2-7; 7 nucleotides match TRBD2. The ends lost 5 bases at V and 0 bases at J; junction bases unmatched: 1. The CDR3 is made up of 13 amino acids. Per the germline V gene, CDR1 is MNHEY and CDR2 is SVGAGI. CDR3 in DNA: TGTGCCAGCAGTCTAGCGGACTCCTACGAGCAGTACTTC. Residues: CASSLADSYEQYF.

J is TRBJ1-1 and V is TRBV6-1, with D possibly TRBD1 on 6 matching bases. The CDR3 covers 19 residues. Trimming removed 3 bases from V and 4 bases from J, with 27 bases in between. Germline V gene sequence: CDR1 MNHNS, CDR2 SASEGT. The CDR3, as DNA: TGTGCCAGCAGTGATACCCTTGGGGGCCAAAAGGGATGGTTCACTGAAGCTTTCTTT. It specifies CASSDTLGGQKGWFTEAFF.

V and J are TRBV27 and TRBJ2-5, with 9 bases identical to TRBD2. The CDR3 is made up of 17 amino acids. V dropped 0 bases and J dropped 7; count of bases not matched to a gene: 12. Germline CDR1 is MNHEY and CDR2 is SMNVEV (reference sequence). The CDR3 coding sequence is TGTGCCAGCAGTTTATCGAAGGGTCTAGCGGGGCGGGGGACCCAGTACTTC. Its protein is CASSLSKGLAGRGTQYF.

The rearrangement links TRBV19 to TRBJ1-6; TRBD1 agrees at 7 bases. The V and J ends lost 9 bases and 9 bases, in that order; junction bases with no gene match: 8. This CDR3 has 13 residues. Germline CDR1 LNHDA, CDR2 SQIVND (reference sequence). Written as DNA, the CDR3 is TGTGCCAGCCAGGACAGGACGAGTTCACCCCTCCACTTT. This sequence encodes CASQDRTSSPLHF.

This clone came up a few times. A junction boundary mismatches the germline segment, possibly from a read error. The V gene is TRBV24-1, the J gene TRBJ1-2; 7 nucleotides line up with TRBD1. This CDR3 comprises 13 residues. The germline CDR1 and CDR2 sequences are KGHDR and SFDVKD. This chain's CDR3 is CATSAQGLSGYTF. CDR3 DNA: TGTGCCACTAGTGCACAGGGGCTCTCCGGCTACACCTTC.

This clone was counted only a few times. The chain employs TRBV7-8 and TRBJ2-1; a possible D gene is TRBD1 (6 bases). This CDR3 spans 16 amino acids. Germline values: CDR1 SGHVS, CDR2 FQNEAQ. V was pared by 3 bases and J by 5 bases, with 17 bases between. This chain's CDR3 is CASSLQGSIRNNEQFF. DNA for the CDR3: TGTGCCAGCAGCTTGCAGGGGAGCATAAGGAACAATGAGCAGTTCTTC.

The V call is TRBV28, the J call TRBJ1-2; a possible D gene is TRBD1 (6 bases). The CDR3 spans 17 residues. V was trimmed by 1 base and J by 3 bases, leaving 18 bases between them. The germline CDR1 and CDR2 sequences are MDHEN and SYDVKM. Written as DNA, the CDR3 is TGTGCCAGCAGTTTATTCCCGGTCGACAGGAGCCACTATGGCTACACCTTC. Protein sequence: CASSLFPVDRSHYGYTF.

The chain combines TRBV28 with TRBJ2-4; 7 bases map to TRBD2. V shed 7 bases and J 1 base; nucleotides not matched to a gene: 13. The CDR3 loop spans 17 amino acids. Looked up from germline, CDR1 is MDHEN and CDR2 is SYDVKM. Written as DNA, the CDR3 is TGTGCCAGCACGAGTGGTAGCGGGTCTACCGCCAAAAACATTCAGTACTTC. Translation gives CASTSGSGSTAKNIQYF.

V usage is TRBV7-2 and J usage is TRBJ1-5; a possible D gene is TRBD1 (5 bases). The CDR3 is made up of 15 amino acids. Trimming took 0 bases from V and 4 from J, leaving 10 bases between them. In germline, CDR1 is SGHTA, CDR2 FQGNSA. The chain's CDR3 is CASSLAMTVNQPQHF. The CDR3 DNA is TGTGCCAGCAGCTTAGCCATGACAGTTAATCAGCCCCAGCATTTT.